This T cell receptor beta chain was profiled in a study of cytomegalovirus exposure and HLA in healthy donors. Study-wide background: Early released data comprised 75 million to 100 million unique TCRs from HLA-typed donors.

The PCR employed 60 Vbeta primers together with 13 Jbeta primers. The data were produced by immunoSEQ multiplex PCR, yet TCRdb's version contains in-frame clones alone and is incomplete. This sample has more than 95,000 clones, with approximately 81% found just once. This CDR3 comprises 15 residues. Germline CDR1 reads MDHEN; CDR2 reads SYDVKM. V was pared by 5 bases and J by 5 bases, with 18 bases between. Sequencing was performed on PBMCs. The TCR sequence derives from a man aged 30 to 39 in good health and CMV-seropositive. The chain recombines TRBV28 with TRBJ2-5; perhaps TRBD1 as D (6 bases). The CDR3 protein is CASSLQGSGKETQYF. CDR3 nucleotides: TGTGCCAGCAGTCTTCAGGGGTCCGGGAAGGAGACCCAGTACTTC. The whole variable domain, remainder taken from reference TRBV28 and TRBJ2-5, is DVKVTQSSRYLVKRTGEKVFLECVQDMDHENMFWYRQDPGLGLRLIYFSYDVKMKEKGDIPEGYSVSREKKERFSLILESASTNQTSMYLCASSLQGSGKETQYFGPGTRLLVL.